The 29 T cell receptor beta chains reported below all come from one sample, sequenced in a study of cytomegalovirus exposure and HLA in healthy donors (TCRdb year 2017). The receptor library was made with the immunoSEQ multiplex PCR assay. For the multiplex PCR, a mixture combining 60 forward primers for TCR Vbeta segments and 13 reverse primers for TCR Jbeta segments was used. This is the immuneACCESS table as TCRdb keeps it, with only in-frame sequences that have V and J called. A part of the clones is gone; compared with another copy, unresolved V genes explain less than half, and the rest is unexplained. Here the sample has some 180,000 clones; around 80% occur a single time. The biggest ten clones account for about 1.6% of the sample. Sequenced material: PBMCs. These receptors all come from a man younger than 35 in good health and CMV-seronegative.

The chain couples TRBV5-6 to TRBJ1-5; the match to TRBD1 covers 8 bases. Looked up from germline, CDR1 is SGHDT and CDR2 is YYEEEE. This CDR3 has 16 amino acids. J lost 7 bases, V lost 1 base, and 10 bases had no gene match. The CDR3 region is CASSLMIRTGFQPQHF. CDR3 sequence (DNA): TGTGCCAGCAGCTTGATGATCAGGACAGGGTTCCAGCCCCAGCATTTT.

In DNA, the CDR3 is TGTGCCAGCAGTTCCCCGACGGGGGGCTACACCTTC. This gives the protein CASSSPTGGYTF. The rearrangement links TRBV28 to TRBJ1-2; D not resolved. Germline CDR1 and CDR2: MDHEN and SYDVKM. This CDR3 spans 12 amino acids. V was trimmed by 4 bases and J by 8 bases, leaving 11 bases between them.

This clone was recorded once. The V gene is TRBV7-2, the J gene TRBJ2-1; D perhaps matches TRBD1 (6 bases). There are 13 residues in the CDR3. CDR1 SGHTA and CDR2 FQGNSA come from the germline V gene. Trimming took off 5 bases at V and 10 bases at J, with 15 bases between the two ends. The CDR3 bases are TGTGCCAGCAGCCCTTTCAGGGGTGGCGAGCAGTTCTTC. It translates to CASSPFRGGEQFF.

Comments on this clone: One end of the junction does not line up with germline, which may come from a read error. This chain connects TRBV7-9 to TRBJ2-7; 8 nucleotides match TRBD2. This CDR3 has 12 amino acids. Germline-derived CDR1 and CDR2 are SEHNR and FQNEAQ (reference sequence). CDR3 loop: CSSDLAGYEQYF. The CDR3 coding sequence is TGTTCCAGCGACCTAGCGGGCTACGAGCAGTACTTC.

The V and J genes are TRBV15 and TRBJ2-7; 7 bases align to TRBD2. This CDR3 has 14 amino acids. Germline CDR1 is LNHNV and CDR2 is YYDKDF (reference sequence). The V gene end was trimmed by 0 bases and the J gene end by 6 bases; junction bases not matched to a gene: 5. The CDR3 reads CATSRDIAGGEQYF. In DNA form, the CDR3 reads TGTGCCACCAGCAGAGATATAGCGGGCGGCGAGCAGTACTTC.

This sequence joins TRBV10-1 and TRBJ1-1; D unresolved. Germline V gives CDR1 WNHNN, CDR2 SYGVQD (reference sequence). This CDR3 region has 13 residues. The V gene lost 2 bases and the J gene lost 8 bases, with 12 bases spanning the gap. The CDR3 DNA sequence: TGCGCCAGCAGTGAGCACCCGAGCGACGAAGCTTTCTTT. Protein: CASSEHPSDEAFF.

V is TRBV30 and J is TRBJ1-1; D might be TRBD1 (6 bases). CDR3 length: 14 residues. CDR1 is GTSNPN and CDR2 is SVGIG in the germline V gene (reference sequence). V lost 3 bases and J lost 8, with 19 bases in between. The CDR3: CAWSTFAAGEEAFF. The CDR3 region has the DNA TGTGCCTGGAGCACCTTCGCGGCAGGGGAGGAAGCTTTCTTT.

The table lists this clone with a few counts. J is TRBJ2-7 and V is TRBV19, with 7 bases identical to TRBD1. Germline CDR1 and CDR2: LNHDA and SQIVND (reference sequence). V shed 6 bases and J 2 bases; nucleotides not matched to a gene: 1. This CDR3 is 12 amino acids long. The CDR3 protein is CASRGTAYEQYF. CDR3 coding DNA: TGTGCCAGTAGGGGGACAGCCTACGAGCAGTACTTC.

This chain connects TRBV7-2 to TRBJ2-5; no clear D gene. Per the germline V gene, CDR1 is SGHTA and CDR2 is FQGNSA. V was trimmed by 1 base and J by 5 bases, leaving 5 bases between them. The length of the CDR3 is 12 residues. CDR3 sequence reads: CASSLGVETQYF. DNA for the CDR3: TGTGCCAGCAGCTTAGGCGTGGAGACCCAGTACTTC.

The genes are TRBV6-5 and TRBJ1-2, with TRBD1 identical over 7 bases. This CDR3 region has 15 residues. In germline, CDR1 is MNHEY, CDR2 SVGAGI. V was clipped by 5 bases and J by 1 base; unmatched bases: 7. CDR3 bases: TGTGCCAGCAGTGCCTCCGGGACAGATAACTATGGCTACACCTTC. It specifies CASSASGTDNYGYTF.

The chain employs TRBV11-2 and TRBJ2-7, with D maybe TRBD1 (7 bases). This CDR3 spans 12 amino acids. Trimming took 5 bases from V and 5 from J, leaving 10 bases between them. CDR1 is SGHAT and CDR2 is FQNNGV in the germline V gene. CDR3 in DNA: TGTGCCAGCAGCCAGGGGGGACACGAGCAGTACTTC. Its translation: CASSQGGHEQYF.

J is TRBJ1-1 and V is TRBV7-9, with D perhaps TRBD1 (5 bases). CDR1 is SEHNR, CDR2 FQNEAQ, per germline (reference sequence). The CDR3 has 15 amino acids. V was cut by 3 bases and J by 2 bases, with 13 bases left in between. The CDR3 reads CASSFYKGVNTEAFF. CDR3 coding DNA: TGTGCCAGCAGCTTCTATAAAGGGGTTAACACTGAAGCTTTCTTT. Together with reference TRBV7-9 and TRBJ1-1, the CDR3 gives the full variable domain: DTGVSQNPRHKITKRGQNVTFRCDPISEHNRLYWYRQTLGQGPEFLTYFQNEAQLEKSRLLSDRFSAERPKGSFSTLEIQRTEQGDSAMYLCASSFYKGVNTEAFFGQGTRLTVV.

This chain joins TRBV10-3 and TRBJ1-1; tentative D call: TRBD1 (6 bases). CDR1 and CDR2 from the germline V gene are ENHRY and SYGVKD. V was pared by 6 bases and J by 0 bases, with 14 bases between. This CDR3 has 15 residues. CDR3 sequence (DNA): TGTGCCATCAGGGGAGGGCAGGGGATGAACACTGAAGCTTTCTTT. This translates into CAIRGGQGMNTEAFF.

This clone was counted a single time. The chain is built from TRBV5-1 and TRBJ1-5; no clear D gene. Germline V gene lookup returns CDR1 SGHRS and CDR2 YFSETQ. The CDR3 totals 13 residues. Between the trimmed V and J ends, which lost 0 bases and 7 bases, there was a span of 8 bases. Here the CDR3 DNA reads TGCGCCAGCAGCTTGGGGTCCCGGCAGCCCCAGCATTTT. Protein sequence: CASSLGSRQPQHF.

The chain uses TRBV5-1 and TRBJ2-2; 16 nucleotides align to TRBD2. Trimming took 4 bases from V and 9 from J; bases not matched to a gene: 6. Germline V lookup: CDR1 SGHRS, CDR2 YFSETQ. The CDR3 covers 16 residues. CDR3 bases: TGCGCCAGCAGCCCAGGGACTAGCGGGGGGGCCCGGGAGCTGTTTTTT. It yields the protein CASSPGTSGGARELFF.

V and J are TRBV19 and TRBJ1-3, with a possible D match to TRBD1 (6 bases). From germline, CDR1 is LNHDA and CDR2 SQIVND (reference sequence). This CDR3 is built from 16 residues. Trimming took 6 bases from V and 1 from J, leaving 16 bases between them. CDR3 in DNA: TGTGCCAGTAGCCGCACGGGACAAGTTTCTGGAAACACCATATATTTT. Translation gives CASSRTGQVSGNTIYF.

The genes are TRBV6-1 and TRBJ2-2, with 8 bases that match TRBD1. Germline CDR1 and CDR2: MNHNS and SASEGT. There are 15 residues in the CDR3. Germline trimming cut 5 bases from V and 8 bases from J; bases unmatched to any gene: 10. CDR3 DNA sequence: TGTGCCAGCAGTCTGTCGGACAGGGCAGGAGGGGAGCTGTTTTTT. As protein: CASSLSDRAGGELFF.

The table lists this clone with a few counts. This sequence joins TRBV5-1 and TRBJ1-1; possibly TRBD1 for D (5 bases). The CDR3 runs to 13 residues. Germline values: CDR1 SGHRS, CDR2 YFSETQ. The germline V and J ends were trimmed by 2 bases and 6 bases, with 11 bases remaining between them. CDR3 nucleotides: TGCGCCAGCAGCTTCAGGGTCGAGGCTGAAGCTTTCTTT. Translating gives CASSFRVEAEAFF.

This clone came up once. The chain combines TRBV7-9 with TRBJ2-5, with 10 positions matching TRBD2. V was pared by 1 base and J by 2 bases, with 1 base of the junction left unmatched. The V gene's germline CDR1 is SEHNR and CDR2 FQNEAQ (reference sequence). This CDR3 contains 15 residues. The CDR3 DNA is TGTGCCAGCAGCTTAGAAGCGGGGGGGCAAGAGACCCAGTACTTC. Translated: CASSLEAGGQETQYF.

The chain's CDR3 is CASRRQGQNEKLFF. The CDR3 coding sequence is TGTGCCAGCAGACGACAGGGACAAAATGAAAAACTGTTTTTT. The chain employs TRBV6-1 and TRBJ1-4, with TRBD1 identical over 7 bases. The CDR3 is made up of 14 amino acids. J gave up 5 bases and V 6 bases, and 6 bases lay outside the gene matches. CDR1 and CDR2 from the germline V gene are MNHNS and SASEGT.

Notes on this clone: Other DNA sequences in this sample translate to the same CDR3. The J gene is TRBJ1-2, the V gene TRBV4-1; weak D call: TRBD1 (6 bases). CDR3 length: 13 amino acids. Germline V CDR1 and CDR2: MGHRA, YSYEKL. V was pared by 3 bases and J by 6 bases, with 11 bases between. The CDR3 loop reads CASSQRGGNGYTF. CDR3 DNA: TGCGCCAGCAGCCAGAGGGGGGGCAATGGCTACACCTTC.

CDR3 loop: CASRVDRDPYEQYF. The CDR3 DNA follows: TGTGCCAGCAGGGTCGACAGGGACCCCTACGAGCAGTACTTC. J is TRBJ2-5 and V is TRBV27; 7 positions match TRBD1. The closer fit of TRBJ2-7 to the DNA end suggests the J call may be wrong. CDR1 and CDR2 from the germline V gene are MNHEY and SMNVEV (reference sequence). This CDR3 is built from 14 residues.

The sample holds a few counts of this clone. CDR3 DNA: TGTGCCAGCAGCCCCACCGGGAACCTAGCTAACTATGGCTACACCTTC. Its translation is CASSPTGNLANYGYTF. The chain links TRBV11-2 to TRBJ1-2; unclear D gene. The V end lost 5 bases, the J end lost 0 bases, and 16 bases lay between the germline ends. The CDR3 spans 16 residues. Germline CDR1 SGHAT, CDR2 FQNNGV.

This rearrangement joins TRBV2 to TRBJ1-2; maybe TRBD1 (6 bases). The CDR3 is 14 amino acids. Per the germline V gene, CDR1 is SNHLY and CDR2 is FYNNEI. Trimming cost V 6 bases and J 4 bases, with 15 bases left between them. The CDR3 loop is CASRPAGGGYGYTF. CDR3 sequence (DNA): TGTGCCAGCAGACCGGCGGGGGGCGGCTATGGCTACACCTTC.

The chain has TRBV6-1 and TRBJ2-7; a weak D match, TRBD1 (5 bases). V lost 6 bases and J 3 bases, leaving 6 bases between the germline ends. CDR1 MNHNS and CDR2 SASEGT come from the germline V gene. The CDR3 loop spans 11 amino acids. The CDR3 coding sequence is TGTGCCAGCAGCGACAGCTACGAGCAGTACTTC. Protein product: CASSDSYEQYF.

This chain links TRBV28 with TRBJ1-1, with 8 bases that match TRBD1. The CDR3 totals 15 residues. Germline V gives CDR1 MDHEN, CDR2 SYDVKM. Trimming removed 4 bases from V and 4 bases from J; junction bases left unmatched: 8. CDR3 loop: CASSSPTGESTEAFF. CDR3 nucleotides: TGTGCCAGCAGTTCTCCGACAGGGGAGAGCACTGAAGCTTTCTTT.

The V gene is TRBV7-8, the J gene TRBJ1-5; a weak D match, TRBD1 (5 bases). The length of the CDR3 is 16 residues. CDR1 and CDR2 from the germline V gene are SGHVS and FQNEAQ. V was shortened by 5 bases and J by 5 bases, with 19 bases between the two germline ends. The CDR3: CASSPSGGRMDQPQHF. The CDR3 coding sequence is TGTGCCAGCAGCCCCTCCGGGGGTCGGATGGATCAGCCCCAGCATTTT.

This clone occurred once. The CDR3 reads CASSFARDRSSYEQYF. The DNA of the CDR3 is TGTGCCAGCAGCTTCGCCCGGGACAGGAGCTCCTACGAGCAGTACTTC. The rearrangement links TRBV7-9 to TRBJ2-7; TRBD1 agrees at 8 bases. V lost 3 bases and J lost 0; bases outside the gene matches: 7. Germline assignment: CDR1 SEHNR and CDR2 FQNEAQ (reference sequence). The CDR3 length is 16 residues.

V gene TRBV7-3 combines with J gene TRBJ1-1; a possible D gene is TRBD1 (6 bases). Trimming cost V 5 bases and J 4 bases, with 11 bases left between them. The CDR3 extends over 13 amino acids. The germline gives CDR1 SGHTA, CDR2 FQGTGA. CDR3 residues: CASSLGGGTEAFF. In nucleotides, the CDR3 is TGTGCCAGCAGCCTAGGGGGGGGCACTGAAGCTTTCTTT.